These T cell receptor beta chains were read from a single sample in a study of shared clonotypes between healthy human individuals. Profiling relied on immunoSEQ multiplex PCR, and the TCRdb table lists in-frame clones only, not all of them. The top ten hold 1.2% of the sample, which has 1.5 million to 2.5 million clones, about 95% seen once. Sequencing was done on a sample of naive CD8+ T cells sorted from blood. Every receptor here comes from a man aged 18 to 30 in good health. The CDR3 runs from the conserved cysteine through the conserved F or W. A D gene is named only where the DNA matches it firmly. Size is omitted from some rows. Given values are once, few, many or a class for expanded clones.

clone size,V gene,D gene,J gene,CDR3 DNA,CDR3 protein
.,TRBV5-6,.,TRBJ1-1,TGTGCCAGCAGCTTGGGGTTGAACACTGAAGCTTTCTTT,CASSLGLNTEAFF
.,TRBV19,.,TRBJ1-5,TGTGCCAGTAGTATCATCCCGGGCCAGCCCCAGCATTTT,CASSIIPGQPQHF
.,TRBV10-1,TRBD2,TRBJ2-7,TGCGCCAGCAGCGCCGGGCTAGCGGGAGACGAGCAGTACTTC,CASSAGLAGDEQYF
.,TRBV4-1,TRBD2,TRBJ2-7,TGCGCCAGCAGCCAAGTTTCCGGGACTAGCGGGAGCTACGAGCAGTACTTC,CASSQVSGTSGSYEQYF
once,TRBV10-3,TRBD1,TRBJ2-5,TGTGCCATCAGTACTCAGGGGGAAGGGATCCAAGAGACCCAGTACTTC,CAISTQGEGIQETQYF
.,TRBV10-2,.,TRBJ1-2,TGCGCCAGCAGTGAGGGCCGGGACCCTATCTATGGCTACACCTTC,CASSEGRDPIYGYTF
.,TRBV28,.,TRBJ1-5,TGTGCCAGCAGTTTAATGGGTAGCAATCAGCCCCAGCATTTT,CASSLMGSNQPQHF
.,TRBV19,.,TRBJ2-7,TGTGCCAGTAGCTTCAGCTCAACCTACGAGCAGTACTTC,CASSFSSTYEQYF
once,TRBV9,.,TRBJ2-5,TGTGCCAGCAGCCCGGGCCTGTACCAAGAGACCCAGTACTTC,CASSPGLYQETQYF
.,TRBV5-1,.,TRBJ2-7,TGCGCCAGCAGCTATTCTTGGGGTGGGGGATACGAGCAGTACTTC,CASSYSWGGGYEQYF
.,TRBV2,.,TRBJ1-2,TGTGCCAGCACGTGCTGGAAAGCCCCCTACCCTGGCTACACCTTC,CASTCWKAPYPGYTF
few,TRBV7-9,TRBD1,TRBJ1-4,TGTGCCAGCAGCCCCGGGACAGGGGTTGAAAAACTGTTTTTT,CASSPGTGVEKLFF
.,TRBV6-5,TRBD2,TRBJ2-5,TGTGCCAGCAGTTACGGCGGGAGGGCCTACGGGGAGACCCAGTACTTC,CASSYGGRAYGETQYF
.,TRBV25-1,.,TRBJ2-3,TGTGCCAGCAGTGAGTTTATCACGGCAAGCACAGATACGCAGTATTTT,CASSEFITASTDTQYF
.,TRBV9,.,TRBJ2-5,TGTGCCAGCAGCGTAGGGTGGACCCAAGAGACCCAGTACTTC,CASSVGWTQETQYF
.,TRBV5-1,.,TRBJ1-2,TGCGCCAGCAGTTCAATCTCCGGGACGGAGACGTGGGGCTACACCTTC,CASSSISGTETWGYTF
.,TRBV13,TRBD2,TRBJ2-5,TGTGCCAGCAGCTTAGCTGGGGGGGAGCCGAAAAACTTC,CASSLAGGEPKNF
.,TRBV7-9,.,TRBJ1-1,TGTGCCAGCAGCTTAGCGATATCCCCTGAAGCTTTCTTT,CASSLAISPEAFF
.,TRBV6-6,TRBD2,TRBJ2-3,TGTGCCAGCAGTCCCGACGGACTAGCGGCCACAGATACGCAGTATTTT,CASSPDGLAATDTQYF
.,TRBV9,.,TRBJ1-2,TGTGCCAGCAGCGCAGAGGGGGGGCTGATCTATGGCTACACCTTC,CASSAEGGLIYGYTF
.,TRBV6-6,.,TRBJ2-1,TGTGCCAGCAGTTACACGGGGTTGGATGAGCAGTTCTTC,CASSYTGLDEQFF
.,TRBV29-1,.,TRBJ1-5,TGCAGCGTTGAATTGGGGGGCAATCAGCCCCAGCATTTT,CSVELGGNQPQHF
.,TRBV7-6,.,TRBJ2-3,TGTGCCAGCAGCTTTGGCTCCAGTCTCACAGATACGCAGTATTTT,CASSFGSSLTDTQYF
.,TRBV4-1,TRBD1,TRBJ2-1,TGCGCCAGCAGCCAAGTAAGGGACAGCTACAATGAGCAGTTCTTC,CASSQVRDSYNEQFF
.,TRBV28,TRBD1,TRBJ2-4,TGTGCCAGCAGATCCACAGGGGAAACAGCCAAAAACATTCAGTACTTC,CASRSTGETAKNIQYF
.,TRBV5-4,.,TRBJ2-5,TGTGCCAGCAGCTGGGCTAGCGGAGGGGGGGAGACCCAGTACTTC,CASSWASGGGETQYF
.,TRBV6-5,TRBD2,TRBJ2-1,TGTGCCAGCAGTTTTGGACTAGCGCCCCTCAATGAGCAGTTCTTC,CASSFGLAPLNEQFF
once,TRBV9,TRBD2,TRBJ2-5,TGTGCCAGCAGCGTAGGGACTAGCCAAGAGACCCAGTACTTC,CASSVGTSQETQYF
.,TRBV2,TRBD1,TRBJ2-7,TGTGCCAGCAGTGAATTACGTGTGGGACAGGGGGCTAATGACGAGCAGTACTTC,CASSELRVGQGANDEQYF
.,TRBV4-3,TRBD2,TRBJ2-5,TGCGCCAGCAGCCTCGATAAGGGACTAGCGGAGACCCAGTACTTC,CASSLDKGLAETQYF
.,TRBV15,.,TRBJ1-2,TGTGCCACCAGCAGAGAGTCCACCACTAACTATGGCTACACCTTC,CATSRESTTNYGYTF
.,TRBV28,.,TRBJ2-6,TGTGCCAGCAGTTTATCGGGTTTCTCTGGGGCCAACGTCCTGACTTTC,CASSLSGFSGANVLTF
.,TRBV11-1,.,TRBJ2-3,TGTGCCAGCAGCCCCACGCCGGAGGGAGATACGCAGTATTTT,CASSPTPEGDTQYF
.,TRBV6-5,.,TRBJ1-1,TGTGCCAGCAGGAGACAGGCCGAGAACACTGAAGCTTTCTTT,CASRRQAENTEAFF
.,TRBV5-6,.,TRBJ2-7,TGTGCCAGCAGCTTCGACAGTACCCTAGACTTC,CASSFDSTLDF
once,TRBV29-1,.,TRBJ1-1,TGCAGCGTATTGGGGGGGAATGCTGAAGCTTTCTTT,CSVLGGNAEAFF
.,TRBV6-5,.,TRBJ2-5,TGTGCCAGCAGTTACTCGGTGCGGGGAGAGACCCAGTACTTC,CASSYSVRGETQYF
.,TRBV5-6,TRBD1,TRBJ2-5,TGTGCCAGCAGCCCGGGACAGGGGGGGACCCAGTACTTC,CASSPGQGGTQYF
.,TRBV27,.,TRBJ2-7,TGTGCCAGCAGTTTAAGCCAGGGGGGAGCCTACGAGCAGTACTTC,CASSLSQGGAYEQYF
.,TRBV27,TRBD1,TRBJ2-1,TGTGCCAGCCAAACAGGGGAGTCCTACAATGAGCAGTTCTTC,CASQTGESYNEQFF